Below, 18 T cell receptor beta chains from the same sample are listed, as sequenced in a study of T cell responses to AZD1222 COVID-19 vaccine listed by TCRdb under 2021. The method behind the library was the immunoSEQ multiplex PCR assay. TCRdb carries this immuneACCESS record with in-frame sequences only. Its versions omit some clonotypes, under half of them owing to an unresolved V gene in the studies checked, with the rest unexplained. The sample records under 110,000 clones, more than 70% of which are singletons. Around 9.6% of the sample is in the top ten clones. The time point label here, explained by the study, means: about 28 days (+/-7) after the second vaccine dose. This specimen consisted of peripheral blood, obtained 28 days after the second AZD1222 dose. The receptors were sampled from an adult who received the AZD1222 COVID-19 vaccine.

The chain is built from TRBV30 and TRBJ1-6; 7 positions agree with TRBD1. The CDR3 has 15 amino acids. Losses at the gene ends were 0 bases for V and 5 bases for J; bases not matched to a gene: 4. Germline V gene lookup returns CDR1 GTSNPN and CDR2 SVGIG (reference sequence). CDR3 amino acids: CAWSVGQSNNSPLHF. CDR3 sequence (DNA): TGTGCCTGGAGTGTGGGACAGAGTAATAATTCACCCCTCCACTTT.

The V call is TRBV7-2, the J call TRBJ1-6, with D perhaps matching TRBD1 (5 bases). The ends were cut back, 5 bases at V and 7 bases at J, with 12 bases in the middle. The CDR3 spans 14 residues. CDR1 and CDR2 from the germline V gene are SGHTA and FQGNSA. The CDR3 spells CASSIQGWNSPLHF. The CDR3, as DNA: TGTGCCAGCAGCATTCAGGGTTGGAATTCACCCCTCCACTTT.

The chain links TRBV18 to TRBJ1-1, with D hard to call. The CDR3 consists of 15 residues. With 3 bases removed from V and 1 base from J, the gap between germline ends came to 12 bases. Germline V gives CDR1 KGHSH, CDR2 LQKENI. The CDR3 protein is CASSPLTKPNTEAFF. Here the CDR3 DNA reads TGTGCCAGCTCACCCTTGACAAAGCCGAACACTGAAGCTTTCTTT.

The chain links TRBV9 to TRBJ2-1, with D possibly being TRBD2 (7 bases). V was pared by 0 bases and J by 7 bases, with 14 bases between. Germline loops: CDR1 SGDLS, CDR2 YYNGEE. This CDR3 contains 15 residues. Written as DNA, the CDR3 is TGTGCCAGCAGCGTAGGGGGGGGCCCCCCGAATGAGCAGTTCTTC. It is translated as CASSVGGGPPNEQFF.

The chain joins TRBV28 to TRBJ1-6; D remains ambiguous. CDR3 length: 15 amino acids. Germline CDR1 reads MDHEN; CDR2 reads SYDVKM. Between the trimmed V and J ends, which lost 5 bases and 6 bases, there was a span of 14 bases. CDR3 bases: TGTGCCAGCAGTCCCAGTAGGTCCCTTAATTCACCCCTCCACTTT. Translated: CASSPSRSLNSPLHF.

The CDR3 DNA reads TGTGCCAGCACCGTCCAGGGGGCGCGGGGCTACACCTTC. Its translation is CASTVQGARGYTF. The J gene is TRBJ1-2, the V gene TRBV28, with 8 bases identical to TRBD1. Germline V gives CDR1 MDHEN, CDR2 SYDVKM. The junction had 9 bases not matched to a gene; V was cut back by 7 bases and J by 8 bases. The CDR3 has 13 residues.

This clone was counted once. The chain carries TRBV2 and TRBJ2-5; the match to TRBD2 covers 11 bases. The V and J ends lost 2 bases and 5 bases, in that order; junction bases with no gene match: 4. Germline V gene sequence: CDR1 SNHLY, CDR2 FYNNEI. The CDR3 covers 15 residues. CDR3 DNA: TGTGCCAGCAGTGAAACTCTAGCGGGGGGCGAGACCCAGTACTTC. Protein product: CASSETLAGGETQYF.

V usage is TRBV29-1 and J usage is TRBJ2-5; D might be TRBD2 (6 bases). CDR1 is SQVTM and CDR2 is ANQGSEA in the germline V gene. V dropped 4 bases and J dropped 7 bases, with 16 bases sitting between them. CDR3 length: 13 residues. The DNA for the CDR3 is TGCAGCGTTGGGGGACTCGCTCAGGGGACCCAGTACTTC. This gives the protein CSVGGLAQGTQYF.

V gene TRBV27 combines with J gene TRBJ2-5; 7 nucleotides agree with TRBD2. V lost 6 bases, J lost 10 bases, and 8 bases stayed unmatched. The CDR3 is made up of 12 amino acids. Germline CDR1 and CDR2: MNHEY and SMNVEV (reference sequence). The CDR3 bases are TGTGCCAGCAGATTACCGGGACTAAACCAGTACTTC. Its translation is CASRLPGLNQYF.

In DNA form, the CDR3 reads TGTGCCAGCAGCCCCCAAACAGGGGAGGACGAGCAGTACTTC. This sequence encodes CASSPQTGEDEQYF. This chain connects TRBV5-4 to TRBJ2-7; D might be TRBD1 (7 bases). Per germline, CDR1 SGHNT and CDR2 YYREEE (reference sequence). There are 14 residues in the CDR3. With 4 bases removed from V and 5 bases from J, the gap between germline ends came to 16 bases.

The J gene is TRBJ2-1, the V gene TRBV19; maybe TRBD2 (5 bases). The CDR3 is 15 amino acids. Deletions cut 7 bases from V and 6 bases from J, with 19 bases between. CDR1 and CDR2 (germline): LNHDA, SQIVND (reference sequence). For the CDR3, the DNA is TGTGCCAGTACCCTTTCCTTCGCGGGCCTCAATGAGCAGTTCTTC. Amino acids: CASTLSFAGLNEQFF. The entire variable domain, with the rest obtained from reference TRBV19 and TRBJ2-1, is as follows: DGGITQSPKYLFRKEGQNVTLSCEQNLNHDAMYWYRQDPGQGLRLIYYSQIVNDFQKGDIAEGYSVSREKKESFPLTVTSAQKNPTAFYLCASTLSFAGLNEQFFGPGTRLTVL.

V usage is TRBV2 and J usage is TRBJ2-3, with D perhaps TRBD1 (5 bases). CDR1 and CDR2 from the germline V gene are SNHLY and FYNNEI. V was pared by 4 bases and J by 1 base, with 12 bases between. The CDR3 sequence is 15 residues long. The CDR3 DNA follows: TGTGCCAGCAGTGCGGAAGGGGCGGGCACAGATACGCAGTATTTT. Translating gives CASSAEGAGTDTQYF.

This clone occurred a few times. The V gene is TRBV4-1, the J gene TRBJ2-5, with D maybe TRBD2 (6 bases). The germline gives CDR1 MGHRA, CDR2 YSYEKL. This CDR3 has 17 amino acids. V lost 1 base and J lost 6, with 21 bases in between. The CDR3: CASSQVVAGPRIKTQYF. CDR3 nucleotide sequence: TGCGCCAGCAGCCAAGTCGTGGCGGGACCTAGAATAAAGACCCAGTACTTC.

This chain connects TRBV15 to TRBJ1-4, with 10 bases lining up with TRBD1. The CDR3 is 18 residues long. CDR1 and CDR2 (germline): LNHNV, YYDKDF (reference sequence). V lost 4 bases to trimming and J lost 1 base; unmatched junction nucleotides: 9. The CDR3 sequence: CATSTDDRGHRTNEKLFF. CDR3 sequence (DNA): TGTGCCACCAGCACGGACGACAGGGGGCATAGAACTAATGAAAAACTGTTTTTT.

Only one count was recorded for this clone. The gene calls are TRBV27 and TRBJ2-2, with 8 bases fitting TRBD2. Trimming cost V 5 bases and J 1 base; bases outside gene matches: 12. This CDR3 spans 18 amino acids. Per the germline V gene, CDR1 is MNHEY and CDR2 is SMNVEV (reference sequence). As DNA, the CDR3 is TGTGCCAGCAGTCCTCCAGGCTTAGCGGGGAAGAACACCGGGGAGCTGTTTTTT. This codes for CASSPPGLAGKNTGELFF.

The V and J genes are TRBV18 and TRBJ1-3; maybe TRBD1 (6 bases). Trimming took 4 bases from V and 0 from J, leaving 16 bases between them. This CDR3 region has 17 residues. Germline V gene data show CDR1 as KGHSH and CDR2 as LQKENI. DNA of the CDR3: TGTGCCAGCTCACTGGACAGAGATAAGTTCTCTGGAAACACCATATATTTT. Translated, it gives CASSLDRDKFSGNTIYF.

V and J are TRBV4-1 and TRBJ1-4; D may be TRBD1 (5 bases). This CDR3 has 16 amino acids. V was trimmed by 1 base and J by 6 bases, leaving 15 bases between them. The germline V gene has CDR1 MGHRA and CDR2 YSYEKL. For the CDR3, the DNA is TGCGCCAGCAGCCAAGGTTTTCAGGGTTTGTATGAAAAACTGTTTTTT. This codes for CASSQGFQGLYEKLFF.

This chain connects TRBV27 to TRBJ1-2; D uncertain. Germline CDR1 is MNHEY and CDR2 is SMNVEV (reference sequence). The V end was cut by 4 bases, the J end by 7 bases, with 13 bases between. The CDR3 contains 13 residues. The CDR3 is CASSSILIRGYTF. In DNA form, the CDR3 reads TGTGCCAGCAGTTCCATCCTAATTCGTGGCTACACCTTC.